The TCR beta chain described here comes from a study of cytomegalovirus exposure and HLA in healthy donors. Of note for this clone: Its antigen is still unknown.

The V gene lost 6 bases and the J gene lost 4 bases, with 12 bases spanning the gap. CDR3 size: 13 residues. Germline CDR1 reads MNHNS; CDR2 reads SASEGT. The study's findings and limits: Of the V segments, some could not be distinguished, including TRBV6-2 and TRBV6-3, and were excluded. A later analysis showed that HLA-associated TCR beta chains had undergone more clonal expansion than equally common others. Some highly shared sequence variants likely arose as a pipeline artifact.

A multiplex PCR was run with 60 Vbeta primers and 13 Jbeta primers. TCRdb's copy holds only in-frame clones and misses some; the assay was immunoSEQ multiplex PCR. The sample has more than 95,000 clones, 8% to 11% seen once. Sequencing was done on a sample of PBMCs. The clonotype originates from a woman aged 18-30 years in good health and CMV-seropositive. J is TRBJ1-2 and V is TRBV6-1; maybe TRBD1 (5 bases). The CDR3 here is CASRSTGSYGYTF. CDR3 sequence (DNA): TGTGCCAGCAGGTCCACAGGCTCCTATGGCTACACCTTC.